The sequence of this TCR beta chain was determined in a study of tumour-infiltrating T cells in Burkitt lymphoma. About the research overall: The Burkitt lymphoma cohort spanned all epidemiological subtypes. Survival, overall and progression-free, tracked with productive clonality. Overall study findings and caveats: Several public clonotypes were shared across many Burkitt lymphoma patients.

Note on this clone: What it binds is unknown.

TCRdb's table, derived via immunoSEQ multiplex PCR, lists solely in-frame clones and lacks some. The data contain a few thousand clones, 13% to 15% of them seen just once; the ten biggest clones take up roughly 23%. Trimming shortened V by 8 bases and J by 0 bases, and 7 bases separated the two germline ends. Germline CDR1 is SEHNR and CDR2 is FQNEAQ (reference sequence). This CDR3 contains 12 residues. This receptor was obtained from a human donor with Burkitt lymphoma. The V and J genes are TRBV7-9 and TRBJ1-1; D not resolved. Sequencing used tumor tissue. The CDR3 is CASDTMNTEAFF. CDR3 bases: TGTGCCAGCGACACCATGAACACTGAAGCTTTCTTT.